The source of this T cell receptor beta chain is a study of blood T cell repertoires in COVID-19 (dated by TCRdb to the early 2020s). Looking at the study overall: Samples from collaborators originated in the United States, Italy and Spain and spanned both the acute and convalescent phases of COVID-19. Where available, HLA class I and class II types were taken from metadata supplied by the sample provider and were not determined by assay-based typing. Nearly every sample came with metadata listing a de-identified subject ID, COVID-19 status, age in years and sex. Deeply sampled blood TCRbeta repertoires from subjects exposed to, actively infected with, or recovered from COVID-19 were included in the dataset. A freely available public database, intended as a resource for researchers studying the immune response to SARS-CoV-2, is where the repertoires were released. Samples came from the ongoing ImmuneRACE study (first 160 participants) plus 1,254 subjects from 6 global collaborators. The prospective study material was composed of cDNA or gDNA derived from T cells, B-cell-depleted T cells, or PBMCs.

Each collaborating institution followed its own protocols to collect whole blood in K2EDTA tubes. Collaborator samples were shipped for TCRbeta analysis as frozen whole blood, isolated PBMCs, or DNA extracted from either sample type. What the study reported, not specific to this receptor: The amount of clinical and demographic metadata varied by source and participant and was provided uncurated.

On this clone itself: Its target antigen remains unknown. The sample holds no much larger clone one base away, and base qualities are not on file.

The CDR3 covers 19 residues, taking in both the cysteine and the phenylalanine. This entry keeps only the CDR3 DNA: 57 bases, framed from base 1. V trim: 1 base; J trim: 0 bases; unmatched bases: 14. The germline V gene sets CDR1 to MGHRA and CDR2 to YSYEKL. TCRbeta CDR3 regions were amplified from genomic DNA using the immunoSEQ Assay, a bias-controlled multiplex PCR. The study's processing was this. The number of nucleated cells in each sample was estimated by amplification of reference gene primers within the assay. To quantify the absolute abundance of each unique TCRbeta CDR3 rearrangement, sequence reads were collapsed and filtered. For each sample, productive Simpson clonality was calculated by taking the square root of Simpson's diversity index across productive rearrangements. As stored in TCRdb, this immuneACCESS dataset retains in-frame rearrangements with V and J assigned. A fraction of the clones does not appear; measured against another copy, unresolved V genes explain less than half of the discrepancy, and the remainder lacks a known reason. D and trimming were read from the DNA, whereas the V and J calls and clone size are those reported in that table. This sample lists 15,000 to 20,000 clones; more than 75% were detected once. Roughly 4% of the sample comes from the top ten.

Rearrangement joined TRBV4-1 to TRBJ1-2; 7 bases in the middle match TRBD1. Sequences were obtained from peripheral blood. This receptor was obtained from a man in his sixties with active COVID-19. The nucleotide sequence reads as follows: TGCGCCAGCAGCCAAGTAAGGGGGCTGGGGAAAACAACTAACTATGGCTACACCTTC. It codes for CASSQVRGLGKTTNYGYTF.